The present T cell receptor beta chain was sequenced within a study of T-cell reconstitution after alpha-beta-depleted transplantation in children. This clonotype has just one count. Unique molecular identifiers were incorporated during preparation of the TCRbeta library. MiXCR, run by TCRdb on the PCR reads, gives a single entry per CDR3 protein. The sample has about 540,000 distinct CDR3 sequences, 15% to 20% seen once. The CDR3 sequence is 14 residues long. V gave up 2 bases and J gave up 6 bases, with 11 bases separating them. Germline-derived CDR1 and CDR2 are MNHEY and SVGEGT. The sample consisted of PBMCs from the stem cell graft donor, taken from the stem cell graft. This rearrangement joins TRBV6-2 or TRBV6-3 to TRBJ2-1, with D possibly being TRBD2 (6 bases). This sequence originates from a human donor who donated a stem cell graft to a child with acute lymphoblastic leukemia. The CDR3 loop reads CASSYPWEANEQFF. In nucleotides, the CDR3 is TGTGCCAGCAGTTACCCGTGGGAGGCCAATGAGCAGTTCTTC.